Listed below are T cell receptor beta chains from one sample, sequenced in a study of cytomegalovirus exposure and HLA in healthy donors. Only in-frame clones appear in the TCRdb table, and some are missing; sequencing was by immunoSEQ multiplex PCR. The sample includes about 400,000 clones, roughly 89% seen only once; the top ten take approximately 0.8%. The sample consisted of PBMCs. The receptors here all came from a woman under 30 in good health and CMV-seronegative. Both conserved end residues are part of each CDR3. The order of the fields is clone size, CDR3 length, V gene, J gene, D gene, CDR3 protein, CDR3 DNA. The D gene is left open where the match is weak. Clone sizes are given selectively: once, few, many, or a class where the clone is expanded.

clone_size: .
cdr3_length: 15
v_call: TRBV5-1
j_call: TRBJ2-7
d_call: TRBD1
cdr3_aa: CASSTHPDRGSEQYF
cdr3_nt: TGCGCCAGCAGCACACATCCGGACAGGGGGAGCGAGCAGTACTTC

clone_size: .
cdr3_length: 16
v_call: TRBV5-8
j_call: TRBJ2-2
d_call: .
cdr3_aa: CASSLGRQLRAGELFF
cdr3_nt: TGTGCCAGCAGCTTGGGACGCCAGTTGAGGGCCGGGGAGCTGTTTTTT

clone_size: .
cdr3_length: 14
v_call: TRBV11-2
j_call: TRBJ1-1
d_call: .
cdr3_aa: CASSLGAKGTEAFF
cdr3_nt: TGTGCCAGCAGCTTAGGGGCCAAAGGCACTGAAGCTTTCTTT

clone_size: .
cdr3_length: 18
v_call: TRBV9
j_call: TRBJ2-3
d_call: TRBD2
cdr3_aa: CASSASISGSKGTDTQYF
cdr3_nt: TGTGCCAGCAGCGCCTCTATAAGCGGGAGTAAGGGCACAGATACGCAGTATTTT

clone_size: .
cdr3_length: 14
v_call: TRBV11-2
j_call: TRBJ1-6
d_call: TRBD1
cdr3_aa: CASSRTGGNSPLHF
cdr3_nt: TGTGCCAGCAGCCGGACAGGAGGTAATTCACCCCTCCACTTT

clone_size: .
cdr3_length: 14
v_call: TRBV5-1
j_call: TRBJ2-5
d_call: TRBD2
cdr3_aa: CASSSRGAGETQYF
cdr3_nt: TGCGCCAGCAGCTCGCGGGGGGCGGGAGAGACCCAGTACTTC

clone_size: .
cdr3_length: 17
v_call: TRBV14
j_call: TRBJ2-1
d_call: .
cdr3_aa: CASSQAPWRDGYNEQFF
cdr3_nt: TGTGCCAGCAGCCAAGCCCCCTGGCGGGATGGTTACAATGAGCAGTTCTTC

clone_size: .
cdr3_length: 13
v_call: TRBV5-4
j_call: TRBJ2-7
d_call: .
cdr3_aa: CASSGTEGYEQYF
cdr3_nt: TGTGCCAGCAGCGGGACTGAGGGCTACGAGCAGTACTTC

clone_size: once
cdr3_length: 19
v_call: TRBV12-2
j_call: TRBJ1-5
d_call: .
cdr3_aa: CASRLANFRQGASNQPQHF
cdr3_nt: TGTGCAAGTCGCTTAGCAAATTTCCGACAGGGGGCTAGCAATCAGCCCCAGCATTTT

clone_size: .
cdr3_length: 14
v_call: TRBV9
j_call: TRBJ1-3
d_call: .
cdr3_aa: CASSPSPSGNTIYF
cdr3_nt: TGTGCCAGCAGCCCGAGTCCCTCTGGAAACACCATATATTTT

clone_size: .
cdr3_length: 18
v_call: TRBV19
j_call: TRBJ2-5
d_call: TRBD2
cdr3_aa: CASSIALLAGGPGETQYF
cdr3_nt: TGTGCCAGTAGTATAGCCCTCCTAGCGGGAGGGCCGGGGGAGACCCAGTACTTC

clone_size: .
cdr3_length: 14
v_call: TRBV5-1
j_call: TRBJ2-1
d_call: .
cdr3_aa: CASSPMQGTNEQFF
cdr3_nt: TGCGCCAGCAGCCCGATGCAGGGAACGAATGAGCAGTTCTTC

clone_size: .
cdr3_length: 14
v_call: TRBV29-1
j_call: TRBJ2-1
d_call: TRBD1
cdr3_aa: CSVKGQKYYNEQFF
cdr3_nt: TGCAGCGTAAAGGGACAGAAGTACTACAATGAGCAGTTCTTC

clone_size: .
cdr3_length: 15
v_call: TRBV27
j_call: TRBJ2-7
d_call: TRBD1
cdr3_aa: CASSRSGQGGYEQYF
cdr3_nt: TGTGCCAGCAGCCGCTCCGGACAGGGGGGCTACGAGCAGTACTTC

clone_size: few
cdr3_length: 14
v_call: TRBV30
j_call: TRBJ2-2
d_call: .
cdr3_aa: CAWSVRVESGELFF
cdr3_nt: TGTGCCTGGAGTGTACGGGTGGAGTCCGGGGAGCTGTTTTTT

clone_size: .
cdr3_length: 14
v_call: TRBV19
j_call: TRBJ2-7
d_call: .
cdr3_aa: CATAAADSSYEQYF
cdr3_nt: TGTGCCACCGCAGCAGCGGATAGCTCCTACGAGCAGTACTTC

clone_size: .
cdr3_length: 16
v_call: TRBV4-2
j_call: TRBJ2-7
d_call: TRBD1
cdr3_aa: CASSQGDSRPSYEQYF
cdr3_nt: TGTGCCAGCAGCCAAGGGGACAGCCGACCCTCCTACGAGCAGTACTTC

clone_size: once
cdr3_length: 15
v_call: TRBV14
j_call: TRBJ2-1
d_call: .
cdr3_aa: CASSQEWHRYNEQFF
cdr3_nt: TGTGCCAGCAGCCAGGAGTGGCACCGTTACAATGAGCAGTTCTTC

clone_size: .
cdr3_length: 15
v_call: TRBV4-1
j_call: TRBJ2-7
d_call: TRBD1
cdr3_aa: CASSQGPGGFYEQYF
cdr3_nt: TGCGCCAGCAGCCAAGGGCCAGGGGGTTTCTACGAGCAGTACTTC

clone_size: .
cdr3_length: 13
v_call: TRBV27
j_call: TRBJ2-5
d_call: .
cdr3_aa: CASSRVDKETQYF
cdr3_nt: TGTGCCAGCAGCCGGGTCGATAAAGAGACCCAGTACTTC

clone_size: .
cdr3_length: 16
v_call: TRBV4-1
j_call: TRBJ1-5
d_call: TRBD1
cdr3_aa: CASSRLIRGQGQPQHF
cdr3_nt: TGCGCCAGCAGCCGACTGATCAGGGGGCAAGGGCAGCCCCAGCATTTT

clone_size: .
cdr3_length: 12
v_call: TRBV28
j_call: TRBJ1-4
d_call: .
cdr3_aa: CASSLKGEKLFF
cdr3_nt: TGTGCCAGCAGTTTAAAGGGGGAAAAACTGTTTTTT

clone_size: .
cdr3_length: 14
v_call: TRBV28
j_call: TRBJ2-7
d_call: .
cdr3_aa: CASSYGLSSYEQYF
cdr3_nt: TGTGCCAGCAGCTACGGTCTTAGCTCCTACGAGCAGTACTTC

clone_size: .
cdr3_length: 15
v_call: TRBV9
j_call: TRBJ2-3
d_call: .
cdr3_aa: CASSVNAVHTDTQYF
cdr3_nt: TGTGCCAGCAGCGTTAATGCAGTCCACACAGATACGCAGTATTTT

clone_size: many
cdr3_length: 12
v_call: TRBV30
j_call: TRBJ2-7
d_call: .
cdr3_aa: CAWSDQSYEQYF
cdr3_nt: TGTGCCTGGAGTGATCAGTCCTACGAGCAGTACTTC

clone_size: .
cdr3_length: 16
v_call: TRBV6-5
j_call: TRBJ1-2
d_call: TRBD1
cdr3_aa: CASSFLDRVISFGYTF
cdr3_nt: TGTGCCAGCAGTTTCCTCGACAGGGTCATATCTTTCGGCTACACCTTC

clone_size: .
cdr3_length: 14
v_call: TRBV6-1
j_call: TRBJ1-6
d_call: .
cdr3_aa: CASRETVHNSPLHF
cdr3_nt: TGTGCCAGCAGAGAGACAGTTCATAATTCACCCCTCCACTTT

clone_size: .
cdr3_length: 15
v_call: TRBV25-1
j_call: TRBJ2-5
d_call: TRBD2
cdr3_aa: CASSDGLPGGETQYF
cdr3_nt: TGTGCCAGCAGTGATGGACTCCCGGGGGGAGAGACCCAGTACTTC

clone_size: .
cdr3_length: 18
v_call: TRBV7-2
j_call: TRBJ1-1
d_call: .
cdr3_aa: CASSLALIFLGVDTEAFF
cdr3_nt: TGTGCCAGCAGCTTAGCGCTTATCTTTCTCGGTGTGGACACTGAAGCTTTCTTT

clone_size: .
cdr3_length: 15
v_call: TRBV6-5
j_call: TRBJ2-1
d_call: TRBD1
cdr3_aa: CASSYDRASYNEQFF
cdr3_nt: TGTGCCAGCAGTTATGACAGGGCCTCCTACAATGAGCAGTTCTTC

clone_size: .
cdr3_length: 16
v_call: TRBV5-1
j_call: TRBJ2-4
d_call: .
cdr3_aa: CASSSPLLGAGNIQYF
cdr3_nt: TGCGCCAGCAGCTCGCCCCTCCTAGGAGCAGGGAACATTCAGTACTTC

clone_size: .
cdr3_length: 15
v_call: TRBV7-9
j_call: TRBJ2-5
d_call: TRBD2
cdr3_aa: CASSRGTSGAETQYF
cdr3_nt: TGTGCCAGCAGCCGAGGGACTAGCGGGGCCGAGACCCAGTACTTC

clone_size: .
cdr3_length: 17
v_call: TRBV7-9
j_call: TRBJ2-6
d_call: .
cdr3_aa: CASAQVMGPSGANVLTF
cdr3_nt: TGTGCCAGCGCTCAGGTGATGGGCCCTTCTGGGGCCAACGTCCTGACTTTC

clone_size: .
cdr3_length: 14
v_call: TRBV5-6
j_call: TRBJ1-1
d_call: TRBD1
cdr3_aa: CASSRDRGRTEAFF
cdr3_nt: TGTGCCAGCAGCCGGGACAGGGGACGCACTGAAGCTTTCTTT

clone_size: .
cdr3_length: 16
v_call: TRBV18
j_call: TRBJ2-1
d_call: .
cdr3_aa: CASSPPLFSLYNEQFF
cdr3_nt: TGTGCCAGCTCACCACCTCTGTTCTCCCTCTACAATGAGCAGTTCTTC

clone_size: .
cdr3_length: 14
v_call: TRBV4-1
j_call: TRBJ2-7
d_call: TRBD1
cdr3_aa: CASSPTGQIYEQYF
cdr3_nt: TGCGCCAGCAGCCCGACGGGACAGATCTACGAGCAGTACTTC

clone_size: .
cdr3_length: 15
v_call: TRBV7-8
j_call: TRBJ2-3
d_call: .
cdr3_aa: CASSLRAPGTDTQYF
cdr3_nt: TGTGCCAGCAGCCTTCGGGCTCCGGGGACAGATACGCAGTATTTT

clone_size: .
cdr3_length: 16
v_call: TRBV4-1
j_call: TRBJ1-5
d_call: TRBD1
cdr3_aa: CASSQETGYSNQPQHF
cdr3_nt: TGCGCCAGCAGCCAAGAGACAGGGTATAGCAATCAGCCCCAGCATTTT

clone_size: .
cdr3_length: 16
v_call: TRBV4-1
j_call: TRBJ2-1
d_call: TRBD2
cdr3_aa: CASSQTSGGAYNEQFF
cdr3_nt: TGCGCCAGCAGCCAGACTAGCGGGGGGGCCTACAATGAGCAGTTCTTC

clone_size: .
cdr3_length: 13
v_call: TRBV7-9
j_call: TRBJ1-1
d_call: .
cdr3_aa: CASSLAGSGEAFF
cdr3_nt: TGTGCCAGCAGCTTAGCGGGGTCGGGGGAAGCTTTCTTT

clone_size: .
cdr3_length: 14
v_call: TRBV30
j_call: TRBJ1-1
d_call: .
cdr3_aa: CACRDSPRRTEAFF
cdr3_nt: TGTGCCTGCCGGGACTCCCCAAGGAGAACTGAAGCTTTCTTT

clone_size: .
cdr3_length: 15
v_call: TRBV10-3
j_call: TRBJ1-1
d_call: .
cdr3_aa: CAISDPGQPNTEAFF
cdr3_nt: TGTGCCATCAGTGACCCAGGACAACCGAACACTGAAGCTTTCTTT

clone_size: .
cdr3_length: 15
v_call: TRBV29-1
j_call: TRBJ2-7
d_call: .
cdr3_aa: CSVGAGARRSYEQYF
cdr3_nt: TGCAGCGTTGGGGCAGGGGCGCGTAGGTCCTACGAGCAGTACTTC